This T cell receptor (beta chain) emerged from a study of OX40 agonist ivuxolimab in advanced cancers. Study-level results: Relative to CD4+ cells, CD8+ T cells on average had more expanded clones.

Data came from immunoSEQ multiplex PCR; TCRdb stores just in-frame clones and leaves some out. The table lists around 90,000 clones, more than 70% of them singletons, with more than 4% in the top ten. For this clone: Its antigen is undetermined.

The source was CD4+ or CD8+ T cells sorted from blood, collected in a trial of the OX40 agonist ivuxolimab. This TCR came from an adult with an advanced solid tumor such as melanoma, head and neck, liver or kidney cancer.

The CDR3 loop is CASVKPGLAGGGGEQFF. For the CDR3, the DNA is TGTGCCAGCGTAAAACCGGGACTAGCGGGAGGAGGAGGTGAGCAGTTCTTC. The chain is built from TRBV2 and TRBJ2-1; 15 nucleotides agree with TRBD2. CDR1 and CDR2 from the germline V gene are SNHLY and FYNNEI. The CDR3 length is 17 residues. The V and J ends lost 8 bases and 9 bases, in that order; junction bases with no gene match: 14. The whole variable domain, remainder taken from reference TRBV2 and TRBJ2-1, is EPEVTQTPSHQVTQMGQEVILRCVPISNHLYFYWYRQILGQKVEFLVSFYNNEISEKSEIFDDQFSVERPDGSNFTLKIRSTKLEDSAMYFCASVKPGLAGGGGEQFFGPGTRLTVL.